This is a list of T cell receptor beta chains from one sample in a study of blood T cell repertoires in COVID-19. Clones were sequenced by immunoSEQ multiplex PCR, and TCRdb holds only the in-frame ones, with some missing. The data show about 87,000 clones, with approximately 88% seen just once and over 8.5% held by the top ten. Sequenced input: peripheral blood. The receptors shown here come from a man older than 75 with acute or convalescent COVID-19. The CDR3 runs from the conserved cysteine through the conserved F or W. Fields, in order: CDR3 length, V gene, CDR3 protein.

len: 13; v_gene: TRBV28; CDR3aa: CASKAGGSEKLFF
len: 13; v_gene: TRBV12-3/TRBV12-4; CDR3aa: CASSLANKWGYTF
len: 17; v_gene: TRBV4-3; CDR3aa: CASSQGALLTGLGGYTF
len: 14; v_gene: TRBV28; CDR3aa: CASSLKQTNYEQYF
len: 15; v_gene: TRBV2; CDR3aa: CASSGQGASNQPQHF
len: 16; v_gene: TRBV10-3; CDR3aa: CAISESVGRANEKLFF
len: 14; v_gene: TRBV7-9; CDR3aa: CASSSLLGNTEAFF
len: 14; v_gene: TRBV18; CDR3aa: CASSRDRGNTEAFF
len: 16; v_gene: TRBV4-1; CDR3aa: CASSLRGTQNTGELFF
len: 15; v_gene: TRBV19; CDR3aa: CASSIGTGYNNEQFF
len: 18; v_gene: TRBV5-6; CDR3aa: CASSPTGGGGYGSDEQFF
len: 13; v_gene: TRBV2; CDR3aa: CASSGPENTEAFF
len: 16; v_gene: TRBV4-3; CDR3aa: CASSQGGTSGRASQYF
len: 16; v_gene: TRBV18; CDR3aa: CASSPPGVVLRREQYF
len: 14; v_gene: TRBV7-9; CDR3aa: CASSLLSGETEAFF
len: 17; v_gene: TRBV2; CDR3aa: CASSDLPLLAGGIEQYF
len: 14; v_gene: TRBV9; CDR3aa: CASSVAPSSTEAFF
len: 15; v_gene: TRBV5-1; CDR3aa: CASSGPGQGGTEAFF
len: 14; v_gene: TRBV2; CDR3aa: CASNPSTNTGELFF
len: 16; v_gene: TRBV4-1; CDR3aa: CASSHAQATGAYGYTF
len: 17; v_gene: TRBV5-5; CDR3aa: CASSRTGTGSPQETQYF
len: 16; v_gene: TRBV5-5; CDR3aa: CASRPADRADNEKLFF
len: 15; v_gene: TRBV5-5; CDR3aa: CASSLVGLASDGYTF
len: 14; v_gene: TRBV6-6; CDR3aa: CASSYPSSSVTQYF
len: 14; v_gene: TRBV29-1; CDR3aa: CSVERTGSSYEQYF
len: 12; v_gene: TRBV2; CDR3aa: CATNPRGTEAFF
len: 14; v_gene: TRBV6-6; CDR3aa: CASSYSLGQDGYTF
len: 13; v_gene: TRBV4-1; CDR3aa: CASSQAPTDTQYF
len: 15; v_gene: TRBV7-6; CDR3aa: CASSLDRDYNEKLFF
len: 16; v_gene: TRBV27; CDR3aa: CASRQGTGAGFSPLHF
len: 14; v_gene: TRBV6-5; CDR3aa: CASTNSLGRETQYF
len: 14; v_gene: TRBV2; CDR3aa: CASSGGGPGETQYF
len: 12; v_gene: TRBV3-1/TRBV3-2; CDR3aa: CASSQGAAEAFF
len: 14; v_gene: TRBV2; CDR3aa: CASSSLSGTGSRYF
len: 14; v_gene: TRBV2; CDR3aa: CASTAGTGAYGYTF
len: 14; v_gene: TRBV5-1; CDR3aa: CASSISGMGDTQYF
len: 13; v_gene: TRBV7-3; CDR3aa: CASSLRENTEAFF
len: 17; v_gene: TRBV6-6; CDR3aa: CASSPPAGGASYNEQFF
len: 16; v_gene: TRBV2; CDR3aa: CASSEMWAVRNQPQHF
len: 13; v_gene: TRBV3-1/TRBV3-2; CDR3aa: CASSQAGGGGYTF
len: 16; v_gene: TRBV5-1; CDR3aa: CASSPGLASSTDTQYF
len: 15; v_gene: TRBV7-8; CDR3aa: CASSLSGGRTGELFF
len: 14; v_gene: TRBV7-9; CDR3aa: CASSLATRNTEAFF
len: 13; v_gene: TRBV19; CDR3aa: CASSIGGSTEAFF
len: 16; v_gene: TRBV28; CDR3aa: CASSLFPGTGANTIYF
len: 15; v_gene: TRBV19; CDR3aa: CASSIEVQGYQPQHF
len: 15; v_gene: TRBV9; CDR3aa: CASSTRLAGNEKLFF
len: 14; v_gene: TRBV6-5; CDR3aa: CASSPLTGDTEAFF
len: 15; v_gene: TRBV24-1; CDR3aa: CATSDLWREVYEQYF
len: 17; v_gene: TRBV4-1; CDR3aa: CASSRGPLYATNEKLFF
len: 16; v_gene: TRBV5-1; CDR3aa: CASSHRTSGGEETQYF